A selection of T cell receptor beta chains follows, all from one sample in a study of CD8 T cell repertoires and HIV-1 epitope variants. Their specific antigens are unknown. Sequencing used immunoSEQ multiplex PCR; TCRdb keeps in-frame clones, though not all of them. Among fewer than 4,500 clones listed, around 57% were seen once. Material for sequencing was cultured CD8+ T cells derived from PBMCs. These TCRs come from a male donor with HIV. Both conserved end residues are part of each CDR3. Each record gives: J gene, V gene, D gene, clone size, CDR3 DNA, CDR3 protein. A D gene is named only where the DNA matches it firmly. Clone size appears in some rows only: once, few, many, or a class for an expanded clone.

j_call: TRBJ1-6
v_call: TRBV6-5
d_call: NA
clone_size: few
cdr3_nt: TGTGCCAGCAGTTACTCGCGCAGGCTGGAAAATTCACCCCTCCACTTT
cdr3_aa: CASSYSRRLENSPLHF

j_call: TRBJ1-2
v_call: TRBV29-1
d_call: NA
clone_size: NA
cdr3_nt: TGCAGCGTTGGATGGGACCCCACGAGGTACTATGGCTACACCTTC
cdr3_aa: CSVGWDPTRYYGYTF

j_call: TRBJ1-6
v_call: TRBV30
d_call: TRBD1
clone_size: once
cdr3_nt: TGTGCCTGGAGATTCGGACAGGGGGTGAGCTCCTATAATTCACCCCTCCACTTT
cdr3_aa: CAWRFGQGVSSYNSPLHF

j_call: TRBJ2-7
v_call: TRBV4-2
d_call: NA
clone_size: NA
cdr3_nt: TGTGCCAGCAGCCAAGTTAGCGGCTCCTACGAGCAGTACTTC
cdr3_aa: CASSQVSGSYEQYF

j_call: TRBJ2-7
v_call: TRBV7-2
d_call: TRBD1
clone_size: few
cdr3_nt: TGTGCCAGCAGCCATATAGCAGGGACAGGGGAGCAGTACTTC
cdr3_aa: CASSHIAGTGEQYF

j_call: TRBJ1-5
v_call: TRBV27
d_call: NA
clone_size: few
cdr3_nt: TGTGCCAGCAGCCGAAGGGGAGCTCAGCCCCAGCATTTT
cdr3_aa: CASSRRGAQPQHF

j_call: TRBJ1-1
v_call: TRBV5-6
d_call: NA
clone_size: NA
cdr3_nt: TGTGCCAGCAGCTTTAGAGGGCTAAACACTGAAGCTTTCTTT
cdr3_aa: CASSFRGLNTEAFF

j_call: TRBJ2-3
v_call: TRBV4-3
d_call: TRBD1
clone_size: once
cdr3_nt: TGCGCCAGCAGCGGGGACAGGGTTCCCACAGATACGCAGTATTTT
cdr3_aa: CASSGDRVPTDTQYF

j_call: TRBJ2-7
v_call: TRBV28
d_call: NA
clone_size: few
cdr3_nt: TGTGCCAGCAGTTTATACGGCTCCTACGAGCAGTACTTC
cdr3_aa: CASSLYGSYEQYF

j_call: TRBJ2-7
v_call: TRBV5-6
d_call: NA
clone_size: NA
cdr3_nt: TGTGCCAGCAGCGGTCGGGACCGCTACGAGCAGTACTTC
cdr3_aa: CASSGRDRYEQYF

j_call: TRBJ2-3
v_call: TRBV6-6
d_call: TRBD2
clone_size: NA
cdr3_nt: TGTGCCAGCAGCTACGGACTAGCGGGGGGCACAGATACGCAGTATTTT
cdr3_aa: CASSYGLAGGTDTQYF

j_call: TRBJ1-5
v_call: TRBV19
d_call: NA
clone_size: medium-sized
cdr3_nt: TGTGCCAGTAGTATAGTTCCGGAGGGGCCCCAGCATTTT
cdr3_aa: CASSIVPEGPQHF

j_call: TRBJ1-2
v_call: TRBV28
d_call: NA
clone_size: NA
cdr3_nt: TGTGCCAGCAGTTTTGAGCTCGCTAACTATGGCTACACCTTC
cdr3_aa: CASSFELANYGYTF

j_call: TRBJ1-2
v_call: TRBV28
d_call: NA
clone_size: large
cdr3_nt: TGTGCCAGCAGTCTCATGCCCCTGGACTATAACTATGGCTACACCTTC
cdr3_aa: CASSLMPLDYNYGYTF

j_call: TRBJ2-7
v_call: TRBV10-1
d_call: TRBD2
clone_size: NA
cdr3_nt: TGCGCCAGCAGTGAACTAGCGGGAGTCTCCTACGAGCAGTACTTC
cdr3_aa: CASSELAGVSYEQYF

j_call: TRBJ1-2
v_call: TRBV5-4
d_call: NA
clone_size: NA
cdr3_nt: TGTGCCAGCAGACCCGGGACCGCCGCGAAGGGCTACACCTTC
cdr3_aa: CASRPGTAAKGYTF

j_call: TRBJ1-6
v_call: TRBV2
d_call: NA
clone_size: once
cdr3_nt: TGTGCCAGCAGTGACGTGGGGAGTGGGTATAATTCACCCCTCCACTTT
cdr3_aa: CASSDVGSGYNSPLHF

j_call: TRBJ2-7
v_call: TRBV27
d_call: TRBD1
clone_size: NA
cdr3_nt: TGTGCCAGCAGTGGGACAGGGCAATACGAGCAGTACTTC
cdr3_aa: CASSGTGQYEQYF

j_call: TRBJ1-5
v_call: TRBV6-1
d_call: NA
clone_size: medium-sized
cdr3_nt: TGTGCCAGCAGCGTAGACACCGACAACTATCAGCCCCAGCATTTT
cdr3_aa: CASSVDTDNYQPQHF

j_call: TRBJ2-5
v_call: TRBV9
d_call: NA
clone_size: NA
cdr3_nt: TGTGCCAGCAGCGTGTCGCATTTAGAACAAGAGACCCAGTACTTC
cdr3_aa: CASSVSHLEQETQYF

j_call: TRBJ1-2
v_call: TRBV28
d_call: NA
clone_size: NA
cdr3_nt: TGTGCCAGCAGTACTAGTGACAACTATGGCTACACCTTC
cdr3_aa: CASSTSDNYGYTF

j_call: TRBJ2-7
v_call: TRBV5-1
d_call: NA
clone_size: few
cdr3_nt: TGCGCCAGCCTATCCTCATACGAGCAGTACTTC
cdr3_aa: CASLSSYEQYF

j_call: TRBJ2-7
v_call: TRBV28
d_call: TRBD2
clone_size: NA
cdr3_nt: TGTGCCAGCAACCGAGTCTCGGGACTAGCCTACGAGCAGTACTTC
cdr3_aa: CASNRVSGLAYEQYF

j_call: TRBJ2-7
v_call: TRBV6-5
d_call: TRBD1
clone_size: NA
cdr3_nt: TGTGCCAGCAGTACACGGACAGGGCCCCTCGAGCAGTACTTC
cdr3_aa: CASSTRTGPLEQYF

j_call: TRBJ1-2
v_call: TRBV19
d_call: TRBD1
clone_size: NA
cdr3_nt: TGTGCCAGTAGTATATGGGACAGGGGCGCTAACTATGGCTACACCTTC
cdr3_aa: CASSIWDRGANYGYTF

j_call: TRBJ2-7
v_call: TRBV7-9
d_call: NA
clone_size: NA
cdr3_nt: TGTGCCAGCAGCACGTTCGGGGACTACGAGCAGTACTTC
cdr3_aa: CASSTFGDYEQYF

j_call: TRBJ2-2
v_call: TRBV19
d_call: TRBD2
clone_size: NA
cdr3_nt: TGTGCCAGTAGTCTCGGACTAGTGGGTACCCCGAACACCGGGGAGCTGTTTTTT
cdr3_aa: CASSLGLVGTPNTGELFF

j_call: TRBJ2-3
v_call: TRBV14
d_call: NA
clone_size: NA
cdr3_nt: TGTGCCAGCAGCCGTCTAGTAACGGATACGCAGTATTTT
cdr3_aa: CASSRLVTDTQYF

j_call: TRBJ1-1
v_call: TRBV28
d_call: TRBD1
clone_size: few
cdr3_nt: TGTGCCAGCGCCATCCAGGGGGGAGACACTGAAGCTTTCTTT
cdr3_aa: CASAIQGGDTEAFF

j_call: TRBJ2-1
v_call: TRBV28
d_call: NA
clone_size: once
cdr3_nt: TGTGCCAGCAGTCTCTTTCTAGGGGGTGAGCAGTTCTTC
cdr3_aa: CASSLFLGGEQFF

j_call: TRBJ1-4
v_call: TRBV28
d_call: TRBD1
clone_size: NA
cdr3_nt: TGTGCCAGCAGCCTGGACAGGGAAGATGTGACGGAAAAACTGTTTTTT
cdr3_aa: CASSLDREDVTEKLFF

j_call: TRBJ1-2
v_call: TRBV5-4
d_call: TRBD1
clone_size: NA
cdr3_nt: TGTGCCAGCAGGAGGACAGGGTCGAACTATGGCTACACCTTC
cdr3_aa: CASRRTGSNYGYTF

j_call: TRBJ2-7
v_call: TRBV5-8
d_call: NA
clone_size: NA
cdr3_nt: TGTGCCAGCAGCTTGTCCCACGAGCAGTACTTC
cdr3_aa: CASSLSHEQYF

j_call: TRBJ2-1
v_call: TRBV15
d_call: TRBD1
clone_size: NA
cdr3_nt: TGTGCCACCAGCAGACCGGGACAGGGTTCCAATGAGCAGTTCTTC
cdr3_aa: CATSRPGQGSNEQFF

j_call: TRBJ2-5
v_call: TRBV2
d_call: TRBD1
clone_size: NA
cdr3_nt: TGTGCCAGCAGTGGCGGGACAGGGAGGTCGGAGACCCAGTACTTC
cdr3_aa: CASSGGTGRSETQYF

j_call: TRBJ2-7
v_call: TRBV2
d_call: NA
clone_size: once
cdr3_nt: TGTGCCAGCAGTGATTGGGAAACCTACGAGCAGTACTTC
cdr3_aa: CASSDWETYEQYF

j_call: TRBJ1-2
v_call: TRBV9
d_call: NA
clone_size: NA
cdr3_nt: TGTGCCAGCAGCCTTCGGTCGCAGGATCCTATGGGCTACACCTTC
cdr3_aa: CASSLRSQDPMGYTF

j_call: TRBJ2-1
v_call: TRBV7-9
d_call: NA
clone_size: NA
cdr3_nt: TGTGCCAGCAGCCGCTCGGGGTTTGAGCAGTTCTTC
cdr3_aa: CASSRSGFEQFF

j_call: TRBJ2-3
v_call: TRBV5-4
d_call: TRBD2
clone_size: NA
cdr3_nt: TGTGCCAGCAGCCACGGGACTAGCGGGAGCTTGGGAGATACGCAGTATTTT
cdr3_aa: CASSHGTSGSLGDTQYF

j_call: TRBJ2-7
v_call: TRBV29-1
d_call: NA
clone_size: few
cdr3_nt: TGCAGCGTTGCAGACAGGCTTCTAAGCTCCTACGAGCAGTACTTC
cdr3_aa: CSVADRLLSSYEQYF

j_call: TRBJ2-1
v_call: TRBV15
d_call: NA
clone_size: NA
cdr3_nt: TGTGCCACCAGCAGAGATCTGGGGGGCCTGAACAATGAGCAGTTCTTC
cdr3_aa: CATSRDLGGLNNEQFF

j_call: TRBJ1-4
v_call: TRBV9
d_call: NA
clone_size: once
cdr3_nt: TGTGCCAGCAGCGTAGCCGGGAATGAAAAACTGTTTTTT
cdr3_aa: CASSVAGNEKLFF

j_call: TRBJ1-1
v_call: TRBV6-5
d_call: NA
clone_size: few
cdr3_nt: TGTGCCAGCAGGAGGGGGGGAGCGGCTGAAGCTTTCTTT
cdr3_aa: CASRRGGAAEAFF

j_call: TRBJ1-1
v_call: TRBV6-1
d_call: NA
clone_size: NA
cdr3_nt: TGTGCCAGCAGTGAAGCCCAGGGAGCGCGGACTGAAGCTTTCTTT
cdr3_aa: CASSEAQGARTEAFF

j_call: TRBJ2-1
v_call: TRBV7-6
d_call: NA
clone_size: NA
cdr3_nt: TGTGCCAGCAGCACCGAACCTAGCCAGGGGAGCTCCTACAATGAGCAGTTCTTC
cdr3_aa: CASSTEPSQGSSYNEQFF

j_call: TRBJ2-1
v_call: TRBV28
d_call: TRBD1
clone_size: large
cdr3_nt: TGTGCCAGCAGTCCAGGGGGAAGTGAGCAGTTCTTC
cdr3_aa: CASSPGGSEQFF

j_call: TRBJ1-4
v_call: TRBV4-3
d_call: NA
clone_size: few
cdr3_nt: TGCGCCAGCAGCCAAGATGCCCCTGGTAGGAGGGGGGACGAAAAACTGTTTTTT
cdr3_aa: CASSQDAPGRRGDEKLFF

j_call: TRBJ1-4
v_call: TRBV5-4
d_call: TRBD1
clone_size: once
cdr3_nt: TGTGCCAGCAGCTTTTCGGGACAGGGTTTAGGAGAAAAACTGTTTTTT
cdr3_aa: CASSFSGQGLGEKLFF

j_call: TRBJ1-2
v_call: TRBV7-8
d_call: TRBD1
clone_size: few
cdr3_nt: TGTGCCAGCAGCGACGGACAGGTATCGCCGTATGGCTACACCTTC
cdr3_aa: CASSDGQVSPYGYTF

j_call: TRBJ2-7
v_call: TRBV7-2
d_call: TRBD1
clone_size: hyperexpanded
cdr3_nt: TGTGCCAGCAGCTTGGGACAGTACCTTCGTGAGCAGTACTTC
cdr3_aa: CASSLGQYLREQYF

j_call: TRBJ2-7
v_call: TRBV13
d_call: NA
clone_size: few
cdr3_nt: TGTGCCAGCAGCCTGAACCTAGAGCAGTACTTC
cdr3_aa: CASSLNLEQYF

j_call: TRBJ2-7
v_call: TRBV30
d_call: NA
clone_size: few
cdr3_nt: TGTGCCTGGAGTGTAGACACCTACGAGCAGTACTTC
cdr3_aa: CAWSVDTYEQYF

j_call: TRBJ1-1
v_call: TRBV7-2
d_call: TRBD1
clone_size: NA
cdr3_nt: TGTGCCAGCAGCTTCACACAGGGGAATGAAGCTTTCTTT
cdr3_aa: CASSFTQGNEAFF

j_call: TRBJ2-7
v_call: TRBV28
d_call: TRBD1
clone_size: NA
cdr3_nt: TGTGCCAGCAGCCTCAGACAGGGGGCATCCTACGAGCAGTACTTC
cdr3_aa: CASSLRQGASYEQYF

j_call: TRBJ2-1
v_call: TRBV6-6
d_call: NA
clone_size: once
cdr3_nt: TGTGCCAGCAGTTACAAGGGCAGGCTAAATGAGCAGTTCTTC
cdr3_aa: CASSYKGRLNEQFF

j_call: TRBJ2-1
v_call: TRBV18
d_call: TRBD1
clone_size: NA
cdr3_nt: TGTGCCAGCTCACTCCTAGACAGGGTCAATGAGCAGTTCTTC
cdr3_aa: CASSLLDRVNEQFF

j_call: TRBJ2-5
v_call: TRBV18
d_call: NA
clone_size: NA
cdr3_nt: TGTGCCAGCTCACAGACCGAGACCCAGTACTTC
cdr3_aa: CASSQTETQYF

j_call: TRBJ2-1
v_call: TRBV2
d_call: NA
clone_size: NA
cdr3_nt: TGTGCCAGCAGTGAGTCAGGGGCGGACCCCCAGTTCTTC
cdr3_aa: CASSESGADPQFF

j_call: TRBJ1-5
v_call: TRBV15
d_call: NA
clone_size: NA
cdr3_nt: TGTGCCACCAGCAGCGGTTCTTTCAATCAGCCCCAGCATTTT
cdr3_aa: CATSSGSFNQPQHF